Following are 16 T cell receptor beta chains from one sample sequenced in a study of blood T cell repertoires in COVID-19. The assay was immunoSEQ multiplex PCR, and TCRdb's table has in-frame clones only and misses some. The data show about 490,000 clones, 70% to 90% seen once. Sequencing input: peripheral blood. The receptor set was obtained from a human donor in a cohort sampled during active COVID-19.

This chain uses TRBV18 with TRBJ2-2; a possible D gene is TRBD2 (5 bases). The CDR3 runs to 13 residues. The V end lost 3 bases, the J end lost 7 bases, and 9 bases lay between the germline ends. Germline V lookup: CDR1 KGHSH, CDR2 LQKENI. The CDR3 sequence is CASSPVGDGELFF. Written as DNA, the CDR3 is TGTGCCAGCTCACCCGTCGGGGACGGGGAGCTGTTTTTT.

V is TRBV7-9 and J is TRBJ2-7, with D perhaps TRBD2 (5 bases). Germline CDR1 and CDR2: SEHNR and FQNEAQ (reference sequence). The ends were cut back, 5 bases at V and 0 bases at J, with 17 bases in the middle. The CDR3 is 16 amino acids. The chain's CDR3 is CASSREFGVSSYEQYF. In DNA, the CDR3 is TGTGCCAGCAGCAGAGAGTTCGGGGTTAGCTCCTACGAGCAGTACTTC.

The chain is built from TRBV18 and TRBJ2-5; D perhaps matches TRBD2 (6 bases). Germline assignment: CDR1 KGHSH and CDR2 LQKENI. Trimming took 8 bases from V and 2 from J, leaving 15 bases between them. The CDR3 loop spans 14 amino acids. This chain's CDR3 is CASALFSGQETQYF. CDR3 nucleotide sequence: TGTGCCAGCGCCCTGTTTAGCGGTCAAGAGACCCAGTACTTC.

The rearrangement joins TRBV11-2 to TRBJ2-3, with 7 bases lining up with TRBD1. From germline, CDR1 is SGHAT and CDR2 FQNNGV. This CDR3 is 16 amino acids long. V dropped 3 bases and J dropped 3; count of bases not matched to a gene: 9. Here the CDR3 DNA reads TGTGCCAGCAGCTTCGGGCAGGGGGTTGGGACAGATACGCAGTATTTT. Translating gives CASSFGQGVGTDTQYF.

The chain couples TRBV7-8 to TRBJ2-3; 10 nucleotides match TRBD1. This CDR3 is built from 16 residues. Per germline, CDR1 SGHVS and CDR2 FQNEAQ. The junction had 7 bases not matched to a gene; V was cut back by 4 bases and J by 3 bases. The CDR3 reads CASSSRTGGATDTQYF. The CDR3 DNA is TGTGCCAGCAGCTCGAGGACAGGGGGGGCGACAGATACGCAGTATTTT.

This clone was observed once. J is TRBJ2-1 and V is TRBV6-5; D uncertain. The V end was cut by 6 bases, the J end by 4 bases, with 13 bases between. Germline V gene sequence: CDR1 MNHEY, CDR2 SVGAGI. The CDR3 runs to 14 residues. The CDR3 DNA reads as TGTGCCAGCAGGCCCTCTAACAGTTACAATGAGCAGTTCTTC. It specifies CASRPSNSYNEQFF.

With regard to this clone: Other DNA sequences from this sample encode an identical CDR3 as well. This chain links TRBV5-1 with TRBJ2-7, with 8 bases matching TRBD1. V shed 5 bases and J 1 base; nucleotides not matched to a gene: 2. There are 13 residues in the CDR3. Germline V gives CDR1 SGHRS, CDR2 YFSETQ. The CDR3 nucleotides read TGCGCCAGCAGTCAGGGGGCTTCCTACGAGCAGTACTTC. It encodes CASSQGASYEQYF. Looking up the rest from reference TRBV5-1 and TRBJ2-7 gives the full variable domain: KAGVTQTPRYLIKTRGQQVTLSCSPISGHRSVSWYQQTPGQGLQFLFEYFSETQRNKGNFPGRFSGRQFSNSRSEMNVSTLELGDSALYLCASSQGASYEQYFGPGTRLTVT.

This CDR3 is CASSLKGQGVSVNPGELFF. The CDR3, as DNA: TGTGCCAGCAGCTTAAAGGGACAGGGGGTTTCTGTTAATCCCGGGGAGCTGTTTTTT. J is TRBJ2-2 and V is TRBV7-2, with 11 bases aligning to TRBD1. Germline values: CDR1 SGHTA, CDR2 FQGNSA. Trimming at V came to 2 bases and at J to 6 bases, leaving 14 bases not matched to a gene. The CDR3 runs to 19 residues.

The chain employs TRBV29-1 and TRBJ2-1; 11 positions match TRBD2. Germline lookup yields CDR1 SQVTM and CDR2 ANQGSEA. The CDR3 is 16 residues long. The V segment lost 7 bases and the J segment 3 bases; nucleotides outside the gene matches: 11. CDR3 coding DNA: TGCAGCGGTTTTAGCCAACTAGCGGGGGACTACAATGAGCAGTTCTTC. Amino acids: CSGFSQLAGDYNEQFF.

This sequence joins TRBV7-9 and TRBJ1-2; perhaps TRBD1 as D (5 bases). This CDR3 region has 16 residues. The V and J ends lost 6 bases and 4 bases respectively, with 21 bases between them. Germline V gene lookup returns CDR1 SEHNR and CDR2 FQNEAQ (reference sequence). CDR3 sequence: CASSLHTWQGGYGYTF. For the CDR3, the DNA is TGTGCCAGCAGTCTACATACCTGGCAGGGAGGCTATGGCTACACCTTC.

This clone turned up a few times. Other DNA sequences of this sample code for an identical CDR3. J is TRBJ2-1 and V is TRBV30; TRBD2 agrees at 10 bases. Germline-derived CDR1 and CDR2 are GTSNPN and SVGIG (reference sequence). Trimming at V came to 4 bases and at J to 4 bases, leaving 4 bases not matched to a gene. There are 14 residues in the CDR3. The CDR3 sequence: CAWTGTSAYNEQFF. CDR3 nucleotide sequence: TGTGCCTGGACCGGGACTAGCGCGTACAATGAGCAGTTCTTC.

The chain recombines TRBV15 with TRBJ1-5, with TRBD1 as a possible D gene (6 bases). The CDR3 is made up of 13 amino acids. V shed 5 bases and J shed 7 bases, with 12 bases lying between them. Germline values: CDR1 LNHNV, CDR2 YYDKDF (reference sequence). In DNA form, the CDR3 reads TGTGCCACCAGCCCCGGGACACAGCAGCCCCAGCATTTT. As protein: CATSPGTQQPQHF.

The genes are TRBV28 and TRBJ1-5; D gene unclear. Germline V gene sequence: CDR1 MDHEN, CDR2 SYDVKM. The CDR3 is 13 residues long. V was trimmed by 6 bases and J by 9 bases, leaving 15 bases between them. This CDR3 is CASSLPQRRPQHF. The CDR3 DNA sequence: TGTGCCAGCAGCTTACCTCAACGGAGGCCCCAGCATTTT.

This sequence joins TRBV2 and TRBJ1-2, with a weak D call TRBD1 (5 bases). The CDR3 loop spans 13 amino acids. The germline V gene has CDR1 SNHLY and CDR2 FYNNEI. Trimming shortened V by 6 bases and J by 1 base, and 9 bases separated the two germline ends. The CDR3 region has the DNA TGTGCCAGCAGGCTCGACAGTAACTATGGCTACACCTTC. It specifies CASRLDSNYGYTF.

The gene calls are TRBV3-1 (or the pseudogene TRBV3-2) and TRBJ2-5; 9 bases are a match to TRBD2. Germline CDR1 and CDR2: LGHDT and YNNKEL (reference sequence). Trimming took 0 bases from V and 3 from J; bases not matched to a gene: 8. The CDR3 contains 17 residues. CDR3 nucleotide sequence: TGTGCCAGCAGCCAAGATTGGGAGCGGGAGGCTAAAGAGACCCAGTACTTC. Encoded protein: CASSQDWEREAKETQYF.

The chain uses TRBV7-9 and TRBJ2-7; 7 bases are a match to TRBD1. Unmatched junction bases numbered 6, after V lost 5 bases and J lost 2 bases. The CDR3 extends over 14 amino acids. The V gene's germline CDR1 is SEHNR and CDR2 FQNEAQ (reference sequence). The CDR3 protein is CASSPGQNAYEQYF. The CDR3 nucleotides read TGTGCCAGCAGCCCGGGACAGAATGCCTACGAGCAGTACTTC.